These T cell receptor beta chains were read from a single sample in a study of T-cell memory formation after mild COVID-19. TCRdb processed the 5' RACE reads anew with MiXCR; each CDR3 protein has one entry. The sample holds approximately 240,000 distinct CDR3 sequences, 16% seen once. The sequenced sample was PBMCs or a T cell subset sorted from them (not recorded which). The receptors stem from a man between 18 and 29 years old who had mild COVID-19 (a few samples of this study predate the infection). Cell type and time point are not known. Each CDR3 is given with its conserved first and last residue. A D gene is named only where the DNA matches it firmly. Size is omitted from some rows. Given values are once, few, many or a class for expanded clones.

J,size,D,V,CDR3,DNA
TRBJ2-3,.,.,TRBV24-1,CATSDPGPTPVNTDTQYF,TGTGCCACCAGTGATCCGGGACCCACCCCGGTGAACACAGATACGCAGTATTTT
TRBJ1-2,few,.,TRBV4-1,CASSRVTRWDGFGYTF,TGCGCCAGCAGCCGCGTAACCCGCTGGGATGGGTTCGGCTACACCTTC
TRBJ1-5,.,.,TRBV15,CATSWGVQGNQPQHF,TGTGCCACCAGCTGGGGAGTTCAGGGCAATCAGCCCCAGCATTTT
TRBJ2-2,once,.,TRBV7-3,CASSFLGHKTGELFF,TGTGCCAGCAGCTTTTTGGGCCACAAGACCGGGGAGCTGTTTTTT
TRBJ2-1,.,TRBD2,TRBV29-1,CSVEARGDPNEQFF,TGCAGCGTTGAAGCTCGGGGGGACCCGAATGAGCAGTTCTTC
TRBJ2-1,.,.,TRBV10-3,CAISESGGGEQFF,TGTGCCATCAGTGAGTCTGGAGGGGGTGAGCAGTTCTTC
TRBJ2-1,.,TRBD2,TRBV6-5,CASSYSSGAPYNEQFF,TGTGCCAGCAGTTACTCGAGCGGGGCTCCCTACAATGAGCAGTTCTTC
TRBJ2-1,.,.,TRBV20-1,CSARAGGYNEQFF,TGCAGTGCTAGAGCGGGCGGTTACAATGAGCAGTTCTTC
TRBJ1-4,few,TRBD1,TRBV7-9,CASSLDRLNEKLFF,TGTGCCAGCAGCCTGGACAGGCTAAATGAAAAACTGTTTTTT
TRBJ1-1,many,.,TRBV5-1,CASSLGGAPEAFF,TGCGCCAGCTCCCTTGGAGGGGCCCCTGAAGCTTTCTTT
TRBJ2-5,.,.,TRBV7-2,CASSRRTGRQGETQYF,TGTGCCAGCAGCCGCAGAACAGGGAGGCAGGGAGAGACCCAGTACTTC
TRBJ2-1,.,.,TRBV7-2,CASSQTTENEQFF,TGTGCCAGCAGCCAAACAACGGAGAATGAGCAGTTCTTC
TRBJ1-5,few,TRBD1,TRBV6-2/TRBV6-3,CASSSWGQGDQPQHF,TGTGCCAGCAGTTCCTGGGGGCAGGGGGATCAGCCCCAGCATTTT
TRBJ1-3,few,.,TRBV4-3,CASSHSWQGSGNTIYF,TGCGCCAGCAGCCACAGCTGGCAGGGTTCAGGAAACACCATATATTTT
TRBJ2-7,.,TRBD1,TRBV7-9,CASSLALRDRGHEQYF,TGTGCCAGCAGCTTAGCGCTGAGGGACAGGGGGCACGAGCAGTACTTC
TRBJ2-1,.,.,TRBV11-2,CASSRQPGPNNEQFF,TGTGCCAGCAGCAGACAGCCTGGGCCCAACAATGAGCAGTTCTTC
TRBJ1-5,.,.,TRBV7-2,CASSLRPPPYSNQPQHF,TGTGCCAGCAGCTTACGCCCACCTCCTTATAGCAATCAGCCCCAGCATTTT
TRBJ2-3,once,.,TRBV18,CASSRVGQTSTDTQYF,TGTGCCAGCTCACGGGTTGGGCAGACTAGCACAGATACGCAGTATTTT
TRBJ1-2,.,.,TRBV12-3/TRBV12-4,CASSLNVLYYGYTF,TGTGCCAGCAGTTTAAACGTCTTATACTATGGCTACACCTTC
TRBJ2-2,few,.,TRBV2,CASSKGTGELFF,TGTGCCAGCAGTAAGGGGACCGGGGAGCTGTTTTTT
TRBJ2-4,.,.,TRBV6-5,CASSPRVYGAKNIQYF,TGTGCCAGCAGTCCCAGGGTTTATGGCGCCAAAAACATTCAGTACTTC
TRBJ1-2,.,.,TRBV3-1,CASSQDSLSITIGYTF,TGTGCCAGCAGCCAAGACAGCTTATCGATTACAATTGGCTACACCTTC
TRBJ2-3,.,.,TRBV7-2,CASSSFPSGGADTQYF,TGTGCCAGCAGCTCATTTCCCAGCGGCGGGGCAGATACGCAGTATTTT
TRBJ1-2,few,TRBD1,TRBV6-5,CASSPGRDRVIYGYTF,TGTGCCAGCAGCCCGGGGCGGGACAGGGTTATCTATGGCTACACCTTC
TRBJ1-5,.,.,TRBV4-2,CASSQGGYQPQHF,TGTGCCAGCAGCCAAGGGGGATATCAGCCCCAGCATTTT
TRBJ2-7,few,TRBD2,TRBV10-3,CAISGGTSGFSYEQYF,TGTGCCATCAGCGGGGGGACTAGCGGGTTCTCCTACGAGCAGTACTTC
TRBJ2-1,.,TRBD2,TRBV30,CAWSGLAGNEQFF,TGTGCCTGGAGTGGGCTAGCGGGCAATGAGCAGTTCTTC
TRBJ2-3,.,TRBD1,TRBV28,CASSTRTGGAADTQYF,TGTGCCAGCAGTACCCGGACAGGGGGCGCTGCAGATACGCAGTATTTT
TRBJ2-1,few,.,TRBV5-1,CASSLEGRQDNEQFF,TGCGCCAGCAGCCTGGAAGGGAGACAGGACAATGAGCAGTTCTTC
TRBJ2-1,few,.,TRBV6-2/TRBV6-3,CASRGTGNNEQFF,TGTGCCAGCAGGGGGACGGGAAACAATGAGCAGTTCTTC
TRBJ1-1,few,TRBD1,TRBV5-4,CASSPTGGTISAEAFF,TGTGCCAGCAGCCCGACAGGGGGTACTATTTCGGCTGAAGCTTTCTTT
TRBJ2-2,.,.,TRBV20-1,CSARDRLTGELFF,TGCAGTGCTAGAGATAGGTTAACCGGGGAGCTGTTTTTT
TRBJ2-6,.,.,TRBV4-3,CASSRGLGANVLTF,TGCGCCAGCAGCCGGGGGCTCGGGGCCAACGTCCTGACTTTC
TRBJ1-2,.,.,TRBV12-3/TRBV12-4,CATRYRGNYGYTF,TGTGCCACTCGTTATCGGGGAAACTATGGCTACACCTTC
TRBJ1-6,.,.,TRBV4-3,CASSLREQNSPLHF,TGCGCCAGCAGCCTCCGGGAACAAAATTCACCCCTCCACTTT
TRBJ2-1,many,.,TRBV30,CAWMGQEYNEQFF,TGTGCCTGGATGGGTCAGGAATACAATGAGCAGTTCTTC
TRBJ2-7,many,.,TRBV27,CASSLNFRGEQYF,TGTGCCAGCAGTTTAAATTTCAGGGGCGAGCAGTACTTC
TRBJ1-1,few,.,TRBV7-9,CASSQLWGTEAFF,TGTGCCAGCAGTCAGCTCTGGGGCACTGAAGCTTTCTTT
TRBJ1-6,.,.,TRBV12-3/TRBV12-4,CASSSRGAESPLHF,TGTGCCAGCAGTTCCAGGGGAGCGGAGTCACCCCTCCACTTT
TRBJ2-1,.,.,TRBV7-6,CASSLVSGLYNEQFF,TGTGCCAGCAGCTTAGTCTCGGGGCTGTACAATGAGCAGTTCTTC